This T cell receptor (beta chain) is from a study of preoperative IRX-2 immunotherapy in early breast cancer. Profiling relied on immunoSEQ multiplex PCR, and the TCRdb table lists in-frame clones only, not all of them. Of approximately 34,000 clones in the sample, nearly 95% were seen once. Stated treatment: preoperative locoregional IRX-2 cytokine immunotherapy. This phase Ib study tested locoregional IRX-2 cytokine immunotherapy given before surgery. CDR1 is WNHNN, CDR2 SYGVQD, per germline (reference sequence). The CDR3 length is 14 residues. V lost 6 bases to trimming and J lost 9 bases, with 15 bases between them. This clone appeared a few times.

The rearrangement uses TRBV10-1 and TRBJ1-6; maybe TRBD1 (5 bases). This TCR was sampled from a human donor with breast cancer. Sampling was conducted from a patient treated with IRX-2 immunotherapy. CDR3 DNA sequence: TGCGCCAGCAGCGAGGGGCTTGCGGGTTCACCCCTCCACTTT. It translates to CASSEGLAGSPLHF.